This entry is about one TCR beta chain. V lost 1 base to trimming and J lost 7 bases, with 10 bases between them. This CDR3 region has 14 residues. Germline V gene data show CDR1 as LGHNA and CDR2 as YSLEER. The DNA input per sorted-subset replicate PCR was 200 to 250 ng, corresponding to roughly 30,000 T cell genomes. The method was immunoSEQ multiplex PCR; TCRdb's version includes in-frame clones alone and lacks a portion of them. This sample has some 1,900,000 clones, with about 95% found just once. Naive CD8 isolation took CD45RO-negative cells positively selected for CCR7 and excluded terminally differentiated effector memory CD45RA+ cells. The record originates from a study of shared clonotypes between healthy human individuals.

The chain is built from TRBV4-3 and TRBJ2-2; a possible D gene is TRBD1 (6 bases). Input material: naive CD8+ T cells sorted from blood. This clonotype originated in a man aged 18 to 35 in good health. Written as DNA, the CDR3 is TGCGCCAGCAGCCAAGCAGGGGCAGGCGGGGAGCTGTTTTTT. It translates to CASSQAGAGGELFF.